The entry below describes one T cell receptor (beta chain). The sample belongs to a study of blood T cell repertoires in COVID-19. Across the whole study: PBMCs, B-cell-depleted T cells, or T cells were the source of the cDNA or gDNA that made up the material.

Methods used by the authors: Counts of nucleated cells, estimated from reference gene primer amplification, were obtained. The repertoire was sequenced with immunoSEQ multiplex PCR; TCRdb's copy has only in-frame clones and lacks some. V, J and clone size are taken as reported in that table, and D and trimming were inferred from the DNA itself. Found here are about 63,000 clones, roughly 78% of them singletons; the top ten hold more than 30%. Germline V gene data show CDR1 as SGHTA and CDR2 as FQGTGA. Deletions cut 8 bases from V and 0 bases from J, with 11 bases between. The CDR3 consists of 14 residues.

The sample comprised peripheral blood. The TCR sequence derives from a human donor in a cohort sampled during active COVID-19. V and J are TRBV7-3 and TRBJ1-3; D is ambiguous. The CDR3 region is CASSLAASGNTIYF. The DNA of the CDR3 is TGTGCCAGCTCCTTGGCGGCCTCTGGAAACACCATATATTTT.